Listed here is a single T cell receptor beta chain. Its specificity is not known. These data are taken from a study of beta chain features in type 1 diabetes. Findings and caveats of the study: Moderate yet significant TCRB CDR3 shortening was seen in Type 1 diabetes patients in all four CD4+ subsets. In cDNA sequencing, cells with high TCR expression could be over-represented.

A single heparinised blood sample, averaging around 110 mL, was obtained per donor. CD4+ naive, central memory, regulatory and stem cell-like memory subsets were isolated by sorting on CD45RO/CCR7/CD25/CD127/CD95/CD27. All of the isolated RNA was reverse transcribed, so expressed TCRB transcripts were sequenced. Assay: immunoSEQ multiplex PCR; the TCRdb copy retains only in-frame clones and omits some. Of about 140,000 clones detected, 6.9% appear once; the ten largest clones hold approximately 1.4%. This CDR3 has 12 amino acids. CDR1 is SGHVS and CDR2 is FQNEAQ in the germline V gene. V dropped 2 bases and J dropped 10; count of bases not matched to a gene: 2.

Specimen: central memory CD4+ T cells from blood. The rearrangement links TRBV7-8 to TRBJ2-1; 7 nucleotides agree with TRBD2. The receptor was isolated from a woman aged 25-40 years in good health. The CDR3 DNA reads TGTGCCAGCAGCTTAACGGGACTAGAGCAGTTCTTC. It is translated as CASSLTGLEQFF.